This TCR beta chain was found in a study of blood T cell repertoires in COVID-19. As to this clone: Other DNA sequences of this sample code for an identical CDR3.

The CDR3 runs to 15 residues. Germline lookup yields CDR1 SGHDT and CDR2 YYEEEE. V lost 0 bases, J lost 8 bases, and 2 bases stayed unmatched. Sequencing used immunoSEQ multiplex PCR; TCRdb keeps in-frame clones, though not all of them. Of 150,000 or so clones in the sample, 85% to 90% were seen once. Sequencing was carried out using PBMCs or T cells enriched from blood (not recorded which). The chain joins TRBV5-6 to TRBJ1-4; 12 bases fit TRBD1. This TCR derives from a woman aged 45-60 years who had recovered from COVID-19. The chain's CDR3 is CASSLVGTGGEKLFF. As DNA, the CDR3 is TGTGCCAGCAGCTTGGTCGGGACAGGGGGCGAAAAACTGTTTTTT.